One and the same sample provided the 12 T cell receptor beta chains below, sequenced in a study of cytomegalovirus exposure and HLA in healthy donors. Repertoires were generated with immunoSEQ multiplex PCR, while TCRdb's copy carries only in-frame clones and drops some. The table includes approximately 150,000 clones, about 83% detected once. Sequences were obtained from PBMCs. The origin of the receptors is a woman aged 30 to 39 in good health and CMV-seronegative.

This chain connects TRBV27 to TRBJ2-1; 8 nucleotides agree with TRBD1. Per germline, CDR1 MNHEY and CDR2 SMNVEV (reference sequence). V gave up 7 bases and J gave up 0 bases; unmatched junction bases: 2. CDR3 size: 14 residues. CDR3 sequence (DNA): TGTGCCAGCAAGGACAGGGTCTCCTACAATGAGCAGTTCTTC. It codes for CASKDRVSYNEQFF.

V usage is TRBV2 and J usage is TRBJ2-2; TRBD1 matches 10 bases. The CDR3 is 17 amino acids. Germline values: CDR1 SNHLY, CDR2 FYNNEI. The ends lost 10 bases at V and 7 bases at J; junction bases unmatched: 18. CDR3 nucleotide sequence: TGTGCCATCCCTCCAAGCCGGGACAGGGGTATAGGCGGGGAGCTGTTTTTT. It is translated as CAIPPSRDRGIGGELFF.

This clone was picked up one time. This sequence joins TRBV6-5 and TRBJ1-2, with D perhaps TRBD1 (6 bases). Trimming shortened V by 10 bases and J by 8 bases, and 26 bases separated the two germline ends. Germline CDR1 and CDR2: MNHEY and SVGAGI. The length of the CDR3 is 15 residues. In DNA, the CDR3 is TGTGCCACCACCCGCAGTGATCGGGCAGGGGAAGGCTACACCTTC. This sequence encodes CATTRSDRAGEGYTF.

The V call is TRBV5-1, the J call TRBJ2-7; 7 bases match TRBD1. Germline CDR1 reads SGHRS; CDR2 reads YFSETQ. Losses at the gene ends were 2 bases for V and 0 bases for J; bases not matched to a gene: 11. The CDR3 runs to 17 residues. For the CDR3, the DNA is TGCGCCAGCAGCTTCGGACAGGCGGCTAGTTACTCCTACGAGCAGTACTTC. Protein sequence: CASSFGQAASYSYEQYF.

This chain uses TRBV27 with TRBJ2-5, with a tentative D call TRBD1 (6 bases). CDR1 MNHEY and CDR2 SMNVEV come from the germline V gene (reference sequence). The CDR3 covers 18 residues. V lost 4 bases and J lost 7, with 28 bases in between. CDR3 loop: CASSSWPTGTPPQRTQYF. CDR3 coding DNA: TGTGCCAGCAGTTCGTGGCCTACCGGGACACCTCCCCAACGGACCCAGTACTTC.

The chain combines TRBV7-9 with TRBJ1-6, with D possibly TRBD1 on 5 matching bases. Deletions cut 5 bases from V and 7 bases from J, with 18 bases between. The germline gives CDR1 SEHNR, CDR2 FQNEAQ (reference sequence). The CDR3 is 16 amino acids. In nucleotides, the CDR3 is TGTGCCAGCAGCCTACGAAAGACAGAGACCAATTCACCCCTCCACTTT. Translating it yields CASSLRKTETNSPLHF.

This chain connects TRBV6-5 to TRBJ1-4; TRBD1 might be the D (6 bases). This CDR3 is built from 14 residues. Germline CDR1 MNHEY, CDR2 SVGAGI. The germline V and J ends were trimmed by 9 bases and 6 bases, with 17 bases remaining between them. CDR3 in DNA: TGTGCCAGTTCTGGCACAGGGTTTTATGAAAAACTGTTTTTT. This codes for CASSGTGFYEKLFF.

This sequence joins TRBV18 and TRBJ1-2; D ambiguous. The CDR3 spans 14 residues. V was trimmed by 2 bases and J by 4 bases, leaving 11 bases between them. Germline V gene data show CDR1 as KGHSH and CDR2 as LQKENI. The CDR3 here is CASSPGVFGYGYTF. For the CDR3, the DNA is TGTGCCAGCTCACCAGGAGTTTTTGGCTATGGCTACACCTTC.

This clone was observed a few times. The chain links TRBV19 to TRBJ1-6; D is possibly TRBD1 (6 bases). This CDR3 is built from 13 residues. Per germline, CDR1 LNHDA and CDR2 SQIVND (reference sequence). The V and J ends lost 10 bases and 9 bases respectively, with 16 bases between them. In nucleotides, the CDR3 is TGTGCCACTCAGCCAGGGGCAGGTTCACCCCTCCACTTT. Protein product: CATQPGAGSPLHF.

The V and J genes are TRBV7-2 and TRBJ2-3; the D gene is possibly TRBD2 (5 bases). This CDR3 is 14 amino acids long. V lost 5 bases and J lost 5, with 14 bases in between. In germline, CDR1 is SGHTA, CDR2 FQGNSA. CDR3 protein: CASSPRRAVDTQYF. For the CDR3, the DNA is TGTGCCAGCAGCCCCCGGCGGGCCGTAGATACGCAGTATTTT.

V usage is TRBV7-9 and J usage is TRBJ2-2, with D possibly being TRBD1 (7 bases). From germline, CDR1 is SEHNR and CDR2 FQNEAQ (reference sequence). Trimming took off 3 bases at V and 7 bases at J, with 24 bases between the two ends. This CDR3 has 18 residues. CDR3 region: CASSLEPRGASIFGELFF. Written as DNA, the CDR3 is TGTGCCAGCAGCTTGGAGCCCAGGGGGGCGAGTATTTTCGGGGAGCTGTTTTTT.

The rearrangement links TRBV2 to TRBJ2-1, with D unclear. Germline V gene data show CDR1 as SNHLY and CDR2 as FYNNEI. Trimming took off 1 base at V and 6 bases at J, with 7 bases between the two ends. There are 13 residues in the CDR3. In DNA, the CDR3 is TGTGCCAGCAGTGAAGACCGGTCCAATGAGCAGTTCTTC. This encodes CASSEDRSNEQFF.